This is a list of T cell receptor beta chains from one sample in a study of type 1 regulatory T cells. TCRdb re-called the reads through MiXCR, storing one row per CDR3 protein. The sample has tens of thousands of distinct CDR3 sequences; 55% to 80% are singletons. These receptors lack a known antigen. Sequencing was carried out using cultured T cells, either the whole culture or a sorted T cell fraction (not recorded which). The origin of the receptors is a human donor in good health. The CDR3 runs from the conserved cysteine through the conserved F or W. The D gene is left open where the match is weak. Expanded clones are given a class, and other clones once, few, many or no size at all.

>TRBJ1-1|NA|TRBV5-1|NA
TGCGCCAGCAGCCCTGCTCTCATGAACACTGAAGCTTTCTTT
CASSPALMNTEAFF
>TRBJ2-2|NA|TRBV11-2|TRBD2
TGTGCCAGCAGCTCGCTCCTCCTAGCGGCCGGGGAGCTGTTTTTT
CASSSLLLAAGELFF
>TRBJ2-2|NA|TRBV19|NA
TGTGCCAGTAGTATAAGGAGCATTCGGACCGGGGAGCTGTTTTTT
CASSIRSIRTGELFF
>TRBJ2-7|NA|TRBV5-5|TRBD1
TGTGCCAGCAGCCCGAGGACAGGGGGTTACTCCTACGAGCAGTACTTC
CASSPRTGGYSYEQYF
>TRBJ1-2|once|TRBV5-4|TRBD1
TGTGCCAGCAGCCCTAGGGGCGGGACAGACTATGGCTACACCTTC
CASSPRGGTDYGYTF
>TRBJ1-2|NA|TRBV19|NA
TGTGCCAGTAGTATGGGCCCGCCTCGACGAGACTATGGCTACACCTTC
CASSMGPPRRDYGYTF
>TRBJ2-1|NA|TRBV7-2|TRBD2
TGTGCCTGCAGCTATAGGACTAGCCCGCTGAGGAATGAGCAGTTCTTC
CACSYRTSPLRNEQFF
>TRBJ2-3|NA|TRBV5-1|NA
TGCGCCAGCAGCTTAGGAACAGGCGGCACAGATACGCAGTATTTT
CASSLGTGGTDTQYF
>TRBJ2-3|NA|TRBV18|TRBD2
TGTGCCAGCTCACCCCTACTAGCGGGGATCAGCACAGATACGCAGTATTTT
CASSPLLAGISTDTQYF
>TRBJ2-7|NA|TRBV13|NA
TGTGCCAGCAGCTTGGGTGGGGTCTACGAGCAGTACTTC
CASSLGGVYEQYF
>TRBJ2-3|NA|TRBV6-1|TRBD2
TGTGCCAGCAGTAGAAAACTAGCGGATCCGCAGTATTTT
CASSRKLADPQYF
>TRBJ2-7|NA|TRBV4-1|NA
TGCGCCAGCAGCCAAGACCAGGCCGGCAACTACGAGCAGTACTTC
CASSQDQAGNYEQYF
>TRBJ2-3|NA|TRBV10-2|NA
TGCGCCAGCAGTGATGAGGGCCGAACAGATACGCAGTATTTT
CASSDEGRTDTQYF
>TRBJ1-1|NA|TRBV3-1|NA
TGTGCCAGCAGCGACGGGACCTCATCAGCTTTCTTT
CASSDGTSSAFF
>TRBJ1-1|NA|TRBV6-1|NA
TGTGCCAGCAGATCGAGGGGGGGCGGCGGGTCTGAAGCTTTCTTT
CASRSRGGGGSEAFF
>TRBJ1-1|NA|TRBV19|NA
TGTGCCAGTAGTCCACAGGCGACGGGCACTGAAGCTTTCTTT
CASSPQATGTEAFF
>TRBJ2-1|NA|TRBV5-4|NA
TGTGCCAGCACCGAGGGGGGGCTCAATGAGCAGTTCTTC
CASTEGGLNEQFF
>TRBJ2-7|NA|TRBV24-1|TRBD2
TGTGCCACCAGTGATTTGATTCGGCGGGGGGAGCAGTACTTC
CATSDLIRRGEQYF
>TRBJ2-7|NA|TRBV11-2|TRBD2
TGTGCCAGCAGCTCGATCGCGGGGGGATTCTCCTACGAGCAGTACTTC
CASSSIAGGFSYEQYF
>TRBJ2-5|NA|TRBV20-1|TRBD2
TGCAGTGCTACGGGACTAGCGGGGGAAGAGACCCAGTACTTC
CSATGLAGEETQYF
>TRBJ2-3|large|TRBV7-9|TRBD2
TGTGCCAGCAGCTTCGGACTAGCGGGGACGCAGTATTTT
CASSFGLAGTQYF
>TRBJ1-5|NA|TRBV7-2|NA
TGTGCCAGCAGCGCTGGACAGAGTCAGCCCCAGCATTTT
CASSAGQSQPQHF
>TRBJ1-5|NA|TRBV20-1|NA
TGCAGTGCCTCGAGGGACCGGGGGTTTAGCAATCAGCCCCAGCATTTT
CSASRDRGFSNQPQHF
>TRBJ1-3|once|TRBV20-1|TRBD1
TGCAGTGCTAGCCTCACCTCGTATGTGTGGGGGACAGAAAACTCTGGAAACACCATATATTTT
CSASLTSYVWGTENSGNTIYF
>TRBJ2-1|NA|TRBV6-1|TRBD2
TGTGCCAGCAGTGAAGGACTAGCGGGGGTCCCTGAGCAGTTCTTC
CASSEGLAGVPEQFF
>TRBJ1-1|few|TRBV10-1|NA
TGCGCCAGCAGTGAGGGGGCGGCCAACACTGAAGCTTTCTTT
CASSEGAANTEAFF
>TRBJ2-2|large|TRBV4-2|NA
TGTGCCAGCAGCCAAGGGGGCCCGAACACCGGGGAGCTGTTTTTT
CASSQGGPNTGELFF
>TRBJ2-1|NA|TRBV7-8|TRBD1
TGTGCCAGCAGCCTAGGGGGCCCCCTACGGTTCTTC
CASSLGGPLRFF
>TRBJ2-3|NA|TRBV12-3/TRBV12-4|NA
TGTGCCAGCAGCACCGGGATACCAGATACGCAGTATTTT
CASSTGIPDTQYF
>TRBJ2-7|NA|TRBV7-9|NA
TGTGCCAGCAGCCGAAGGCAGGTGTCCTCCTACGAGCAGTACTTC
CASSRRQVSSYEQYF
>TRBJ2-2|few|TRBV20-1|TRBD2
TGCAGTGCTGGCGGGAGCCGTCCCGGGGAGCTGTTTTTT
CSAGGSRPGELFF
>TRBJ2-1|NA|TRBV12-3/TRBV12-4|TRBD2
TGTGCCAGCAGTAATAGGGGACTAGCGGGGGGAGCATACAATGAGCAGTTCTTC
CASSNRGLAGGAYNEQFF
>TRBJ2-1|NA|TRBV7-9|TRBD1
TGTGCCAGCAGCCCTATTCTACAGGGGGCCTCTGTGGAGCAGTTCTTC
CASSPILQGASVEQFF
>TRBJ2-3|medium-sized|TRBV5-1|TRBD1
TGCGCCAGCAGCGCGGGGACAGGGGGCACAGATACGCAGTATTTT
CASSAGTGGTDTQYF
>TRBJ2-1|NA|TRBV7-9|TRBD1
TGTGCCAGCAGCTTCGCAGGTTCAGGGGGCTTGGATGAGCAGTTCTTC
CASSFAGSGGLDEQFF
>TRBJ2-1|few|TRBV21-1|NA
TGTGCCAGCAGCCCCCGGACGGGGTACGCTTATCAAGAGTTCTTC
CASSPRTGYAYQEFF
>TRBJ2-7|NA|TRBV4-1|NA
TGCGCCAGCAGTAGCCAGGGTGGAAGTTTCTACGAGCAGTACTTC
CASSSQGGSFYEQYF
>TRBJ2-2|once|TRBV7-3|NA
TGTGCCAGCAGCTTAGGGGATCACAAACTGACCGGGGAGCTGTTTTTT
CASSLGDHKLTGELFF
>TRBJ2-5|NA|TRBV12-3/TRBV12-4|TRBD2
TGTGCCAGCAGCCCCCGGACTAGCGAAGAGACCCAGTACTTC
CASSPRTSEETQYF
>TRBJ2-3|NA|TRBV4-2|TRBD2
TGTGCCAGCAGCCAAGATCGGAGCGGGGGTTACGCGGCCGCAGATACGCAGTATTTT
CASSQDRSGGYAAADTQYF
>TRBJ2-6|NA|TRBV20-1|NA
TGCAGTGCAAGTAGGGGATCTGGGGCCAACGTCCTGACTTTC
CSASRGSGANVLTF
>TRBJ1-2|NA|TRBV6-1|TRBD1
TGTGCCAGCAGGGGGACAGGGGCCTATGGCTACACCTTC
CASRGTGAYGYTF
>TRBJ2-5|NA|TRBV5-6|TRBD1
TGTGCCAGCAGGGAGGGACAGGAAGAGACCCAGTACTTC
CASREGQEETQYF
>TRBJ1-5|NA|TRBV28|NA
TGTGCCAGCAGTTTGGGGGGTGTGTATAGCAATCAGCCCCAGCATTTT
CASSLGGVYSNQPQHF
>TRBJ1-5|NA|TRBV6-1|NA
TGTGCCAGCAGTGAAGGTGATGAAGGGTACGGTCAGCCCCAGCATTTT
CASSEGDEGYGQPQHF
>TRBJ1-2|NA|TRBV12-3/TRBV12-4|NA
TGTGCCAGCAGTCGGGGGGGGTATGGCTACACCTTC
CASSRGGYGYTF
>TRBJ1-5|NA|TRBV20-1|TRBD1
TGCAGTGCTAGAGATCCCCGACAGGGTAGGGATCAGCCCCAGCATTTT
CSARDPRQGRDQPQHF
>TRBJ2-1|NA|TRBV5-1|NA
TGCGCCAGCAGCGGAGCGGGTTACAATGAGCAGTTCTTC
CASSGAGYNEQFF
>TRBJ2-1|NA|TRBV29-1|TRBD1
TGCAGCGCTAAAACAGGGGGACGTGGTGAGCAGTTCTTC
CSAKTGGRGEQFF
>TRBJ2-1|NA|TRBV7-2|NA
TGTGCCAGCAGCTTAGGTGGGGGGCTGGGCTACAATGAGCAGTTCTTC
CASSLGGGLGYNEQFF
>TRBJ2-3|medium-sized|TRBV15|TRBD2
TGTGCCACCAGCAGAGATCGGGGGGGGACAGATACGCAGTATTTT
CATSRDRGGTDTQYF
>TRBJ2-2|NA|TRBV15|NA
TGTGCCACCAGCAGAGACCCTGGCTCCGGGGAGCTGTTTTTT
CATSRDPGSGELFF
>TRBJ2-5|NA|TRBV19|TRBD2
TGTGCCAGTTCCGGGACTAGGGAAGAGACCCAGTACTTC
CASSGTREETQYF
>TRBJ1-6|NA|TRBV5-1|NA
TGCGCCAGCAGCTTGGATATATTGCGTAATTCACCCCTCCACTTT
CASSLDILRNSPLHF
>TRBJ2-2|few|TRBV10-3|NA
TGTGCCATCAACACAGACTCGAACACCGGGGAGCTGTTTTTT
CAINTDSNTGELFF